This entry lists 10 T cell receptor beta chains sequenced from one sample in a study of T cells expressing NK-cell markers. Reanalyzing the 5' RACE reads, TCRdb keeps one entry per CDR3 protein, without DNA. In all, the sample yields over 200,000 distinct CDR3 sequences. The sequencing input was blood T cells: a sorted CD56 or NKG2C T cell subset, CD4+ or CD8+ T cells, or bulk PBMC T cells (not recorded which). These receptors came from a man between 18 and 35 years old in good health.

The V call is TRBV12-3 or TRBV12-4, the J call TRBJ2-3; TCRdb returns TRBD1, unconfirmable since there is no DNA. The CDR3 has 17 residues. CDR3 protein: CASSSPQRSTSTDTQYF.

The chain links TRBV18 to TRBJ2-3; the D call of TRBD2 rests on TCRdb alone, since no DNA is present to check it. This CDR3 is 17 amino acids long. Per germline, CDR1 KGHSH and CDR2 LQKENI. CDR3 sequence reads: CASSQGTSGTSTDTQYF.

This chain connects TRBV6-4 to TRBJ2-3. Germline V gene data show CDR1 as MRHNA and CDR2 as SNTAGT. The CDR3 spans 13 residues. The CDR3 here is CASSDSGSDTQYF.

The chain couples TRBV7-8 to TRBJ1-6; TCRdb's D call of TRBD1 is untestable without DNA. In germline, CDR1 is SGHVS, CDR2 FQNEAQ. The CDR3 has 15 residues. This CDR3 reads CASSLPGSFNSPLHF.

The CDR3 is CASSLAGTGDRRQFF. The genes are TRBV5-1 and TRBJ2-1; TCRdb outputs TRBD1, but without DNA this stays unchecked. The CDR3 spans 15 residues. CDR1 and CDR2 from the germline V gene are SGHRS and YFSETQ.

The genes are TRBV6-2 or TRBV6-3 and TRBJ1-1. Germline V gene sequence: CDR1 MNHEY, CDR2 SVGEGT. The CDR3 consists of 14 residues. CDR3 loop: CASSNRDSLTEAFF.

The rearrangement uses TRBV12-3 or TRBV12-4 and TRBJ1-1; the D gene TCRdb calls, TRBD1, cannot be checked with no DNA. The CDR3 spans 12 residues. CDR3 residues: CASRPSGGEAFF.

The genes are TRBV12-3 or TRBV12-4 and TRBJ2-3; TCRdb's assignment of TRBD2 cannot be checked, as there is no DNA. The length of the CDR3 is 15 residues. CDR3 residues: CASSFQGGRPDTQYF.

The V call is TRBV5-6, the J call TRBJ2-1. Looked up from germline, CDR1 is SGHDT and CDR2 is YYEEEE. The length of the CDR3 is 14 residues. CDR3 sequence: CASSPVLKSGEQFF.

CDR3 in amino acids: CASSQEKTRLYNEQFF. This chain joins TRBV3-1 and TRBJ2-1; the D gene TCRdb calls, TRBD2, cannot be checked with no DNA. Germline V gene lookup returns CDR1 LGHDT and CDR2 YNNKEL (reference sequence). The CDR3 totals 16 residues.